The entry below gives a single TCR beta chain sequence along with its context. Its matching antigen is unknown. This specimen belongs to a study of cytomegalovirus exposure and HLA in healthy donors. The CDR3 consists of 16 residues. CDR1 and CDR2 (germline): MGHRA, YSYEKL. V lost 0 bases and J lost 1; bases outside the gene matches: 4. PCR primers comprised 60 Vbeta and 13 Jbeta primers. TCRdb's copy holds only in-frame clones and misses some; the assay was immunoSEQ multiplex PCR. Of roughly 100,000 clones in the sample, 82% are singletons; the top ten hold about 1.6%. Study-level results: The later analysis indicated that the majority of CMV-associated TCR beta chains appeared HLA-restricted. Later on, an analysis found that several of the most significant clusters appeared to be linked to common viral pathogens, which included parvovirus B19.

This chain joins TRBV4-1 and TRBJ1-2, with TRBD1 identical over 8 bases. The specimen sequenced was PBMCs. This receptor was identified in a man aged 45-65 years in good health and CMV-seronegative. Written as DNA, the CDR3 is TGCGCCAGCAGCCAAGATCCGGGACAGGTTAACTATGGCTACACCTTC. Its translation is CASSQDPGQVNYGYTF.